Listed below are T cell receptor beta chains from one sample, sequenced in a study of blood T cell repertoires in COVID-19. Profiling relied on immunoSEQ multiplex PCR, and the TCRdb table lists in-frame clones only, not all of them. The table lists 350,000 to 500,000 clones, about 88% of them singletons. Sequencing input: PBMCs or T cells enriched from blood (not recorded which). The receptors shown here come from a woman younger than 30 who had been exposed to COVID-19. Both conserved end residues are part of each CDR3. D genes are given only for firm matches. Some rows have no size entry. The others give once, few or many, or a class for an expanded clone.

many,TRBD1,13,TRBJ1-1,TRBV30,TGTGCCTGCACAGGGGGCTGGAAAACTGAAGCTTTCTTT,CACTGGWKTEAFF
NA,TRBD1,14,TRBJ2-7,TRBV7-9,TGTGCCAGCAGCTCACCCCGGACAGGGGACGAGCAGTACTTC,CASSSPRTGDEQYF
NA,TRBD1,16,TRBJ2-1,TRBV5-1,TGCGCCAGCAGCGCCGAACAGGGGTCTTACTACAATGAGCAGTTCTTC,CASSAEQGSYYNEQFF
NA,NA,15,TRBJ2-7,TRBV4-1,TGCGCCAGCAGCCAAGATTCTCTCGACGGGTACGAGCAGTACTTC,CASSQDSLDGYEQYF
NA,NA,14,TRBJ2-1,TRBV11-2,TGTGCCAGCAGCTTAGATCTGGGGGGGGCACAGCAGTTCTTC,CASSLDLGGAQQFF
NA,NA,14,TRBJ1-1,TRBV3-1/TRBV3-2,TGTGCCAGCAGCCAACGGGGGACGAACACTGAAGCTTTCTTT,CASSQRGTNTEAFF
NA,TRBD1,14,TRBJ1-1,TRBV5-1,TGCGCCAGCAGCCCGGGACAGGGGAACACTGAAGCTTTCTTT,CASSPGQGNTEAFF
NA,TRBD1,14,TRBJ1-1,TRBV27,TGTGCCAGCAGTACTCGACAGGGGGCTTCTGAAGCTTTCTTT,CASSTRQGASEAFF
NA,NA,13,TRBJ1-4,TRBV2,TGTGCCAGCAGTGAAGCAGGGAGCGAAAAACTGTTTTTT,CASSEAGSEKLFF
NA,NA,12,TRBJ1-2,TRBV28,TGTGCCAGCAGTTTGGCTGCTTATGGCTACACCTTC,CASSLAAYGYTF
NA,NA,14,TRBJ2-7,TRBV28,TGTGCCAGCAGTCCACAGGGTTTCGCCTACGAGCAGTACTTC,CASSPQGFAYEQYF
NA,NA,16,TRBJ1-3,TRBV3-1/TRBV3-2,TGTGCCAGCAGCCAAGGGAGCAGGGTCTCTGGAAACACCATATATTTT,CASSQGSRVSGNTIYF
NA,TRBD1,16,TRBJ2-3,TRBV28,TGTGCCAGCAGTCAAACCGGGACAGGGGGCAAAAATACGCAGTATTTT,CASSQTGTGGKNTQYF
NA,NA,15,TRBJ1-5,TRBV5-1,TGCGCCAGCAGCTTTTCCGGGTCCGATAATCAGCCCCAGCATTTT,CASSFSGSDNQPQHF
once,NA,16,TRBJ1-6,TRBV9,TGTGCCAGCAGCGTAGGCGGGAGGGGGGGTAATTCACCCCTCCACTTT,CASSVGGRGGNSPLHF
NA,TRBD1,15,TRBJ1-1,TRBV3-1/TRBV3-2,TGTGCCAGCAGCGCGACAGGGGTCATGAACACTGAAGCTTTCTTT,CASSATGVMNTEAFF
few,NA,14,TRBJ1-4,TRBV5-5,TGTGCCAGCAGCTTGGAGGGGAATAATGAAAAACTGTTTTTT,CASSLEGNNEKLFF
few,TRBD1,14,TRBJ2-5,TRBV3-1/TRBV3-2,TGTGCCAGCAGCCAAGATGGGACAGCAGGGACCCAGTACTTC,CASSQDGTAGTQYF
NA,NA,13,TRBJ2-5,TRBV6-5,TGTGCCAGCAGTTTTAACAGGGAAGAGACCCAGTACTTC,CASSFNREETQYF
NA,TRBD2,17,TRBJ2-1,TRBV5-1,TGCGCCAGCAGGACTAGCGGGGGGACGAGCTCCTACAATGAGCAGTTCTTC,CASRTSGGTSSYNEQFF
NA,NA,13,TRBJ2-5,TRBV11-2,TGTGCCAGCAGCTTAGTTCAGCAAGAGACCCAGTACTTC,CASSLVQQETQYF
NA,TRBD2,15,TRBJ2-5,TRBV5-4,TGTGCCAGCAGCTTGGTGGCGGGGGGCGGCGAGACCCAGTACTTC,CASSLVAGGGETQYF
NA,TRBD1,15,TRBJ1-6,TRBV6-5,TGTGCCAGCAGAGCCCAGACAGGGGCTTATTCACCCCTCCACTTT,CASRAQTGAYSPLHF
once,TRBD1,16,TRBJ2-2,TRBV6-5,TGTGCCAGCAGTTACTCGTCGGACAGGGTCACCGGGGAGCTGTTTTTT,CASSYSSDRVTGELFF
NA,TRBD1,14,TRBJ1-2,TRBV15,TGTGCCACCAGCAGGGGACAGGCCCTCTATGGCTACACCTTC,CATSRGQALYGYTF
NA,TRBD2,18,TRBJ2-1,TRBV9,TGTGCCAGCAGCGTACGCCTAGCGGCTTGGGGGTCCTACAATGAGCAGTTCTTC,CASSVRLAAWGSYNEQFF
NA,NA,17,TRBJ1-3,TRBV7-9,TGTGCCAGCAGCTCCCAACGGGGAGGGGCAGTGGGAAACACCATATATTTT,CASSSQRGGAVGNTIYF
NA,NA,15,TRBJ2-4,TRBV3-1/TRBV3-2,TGTGCCAGCAGCCAAGATAGAGAGTTCAAAAACATTCAGTACTTC,CASSQDREFKNIQYF
NA,TRBD1,17,TRBJ1-4,TRBV7-9,TGTGCCAGCAGCTTAGGACAGGGGAGAGCAACTAATGAAAAACTGTTTTTT,CASSLGQGRATNEKLFF
NA,TRBD2,16,TRBJ2-7,TRBV5-6,TGTGCCAGCAGCTTGGAGGGGCTAGCGGGAAGGTACGAGCAGTACTTC,CASSLEGLAGRYEQYF
NA,TRBD1,14,TRBJ1-6,TRBV7-2,TGTGCCAGCAGTCAGGGGGCCTATAATTCACCCCTCCACTTT,CASSQGAYNSPLHF
NA,NA,18,TRBJ2-2,TRBV4-2,TGTGCCAGCAGCCAAGAGGATTCCGGACTGATGGGCACCGGGGAGCTGTTTTTT,CASSQEDSGLMGTGELFF
NA,TRBD1,17,TRBJ2-2,TRBV18,TGTGCCAGCTCGCGAAATACTCCGGGACAGGGGGCCGGGGAGCTGTTTTTT,CASSRNTPGQGAGELFF
many,TRBD1,14,TRBJ1-1,TRBV2,TGTGCCAGCAGCCTCACAGGGGTTAACACTGAAGCTTTCTTT,CASSLTGVNTEAFF
NA,NA,12,TRBJ2-7,TRBV2,TGTGCCACCCTACTAGGCTCCTACGAGCAGTACTTC,CATLLGSYEQYF
NA,NA,13,TRBJ2-2,TRBV2,TGTGCCAGCTCGGAGGCATACACCGGGGAGCTGTTTTTT,CASSEAYTGELFF
NA,NA,14,TRBJ2-3,TRBV7-3,TGTGCCAGCAGCTTGGACTCGAACACAGATACGCAGTATTTT,CASSLDSNTDTQYF
NA,TRBD1,17,TRBJ1-5,TRBV5-4,TGTGCCAGCAGCTTGGCAAACAGGGGAGATAGCAATCAGCCCCAGCATTTT,CASSLANRGDSNQPQHF
NA,NA,15,TRBJ1-5,TRBV6-2/TRBV6-3,TGTGCCAGCTGCCTCGGTCAGACTAACAATCAGCCCCAGCATTTT,CASCLGQTNNQPQHF
NA,TRBD2,16,TRBJ2-5,TRBV5-4,TGTGCCAGCAGCTTGGGCACAACGGGAGGCCAAGAGACCCAGTACTTC,CASSLGTTGGQETQYF
NA,TRBD1,15,TRBJ2-5,TRBV19,TGTGCCAGTAGTATTTGGACAGGGGGCAGAGAGACCCAGTACTTC,CASSIWTGGRETQYF
NA,NA,16,TRBJ1-3,TRBV28,TGTGCCAGCAGTCCCGGGCCGCCGAAGGGGGGAAACACCATATATTTT,CASSPGPPKGGNTIYF
few,NA,16,TRBJ2-1,TRBV25-1,TGTGCCAGCAGTGAAATGGGGACTCTGGGTCTCAATGAGCAGTTCTTC,CASSEMGTLGLNEQFF
NA,TRBD1,15,TRBJ2-1,TRBV28,TGTGCCAGCAGTTTTCCAGGGGGCTCGTGGAATGAGCAGTTCTTC,CASSFPGGSWNEQFF
NA,NA,13,TRBJ2-1,TRBV10-3,TGTGCCATCAGTGGGGCTAGCAGGGGTGAGCAGTTCTTC,CAISGASRGEQFF
NA,NA,14,TRBJ1-2,TRBV28,TGTGCCAGCAATCCGGGACAAGGAAACTATGGCTACACCTTC,CASNPGQGNYGYTF
NA,TRBD2,15,TRBJ2-1,TRBV9,TGTGCCAGCAGCTCCGAGGGGACTAGCGGTAATGAGCAGTTCTTC,CASSSEGTSGNEQFF